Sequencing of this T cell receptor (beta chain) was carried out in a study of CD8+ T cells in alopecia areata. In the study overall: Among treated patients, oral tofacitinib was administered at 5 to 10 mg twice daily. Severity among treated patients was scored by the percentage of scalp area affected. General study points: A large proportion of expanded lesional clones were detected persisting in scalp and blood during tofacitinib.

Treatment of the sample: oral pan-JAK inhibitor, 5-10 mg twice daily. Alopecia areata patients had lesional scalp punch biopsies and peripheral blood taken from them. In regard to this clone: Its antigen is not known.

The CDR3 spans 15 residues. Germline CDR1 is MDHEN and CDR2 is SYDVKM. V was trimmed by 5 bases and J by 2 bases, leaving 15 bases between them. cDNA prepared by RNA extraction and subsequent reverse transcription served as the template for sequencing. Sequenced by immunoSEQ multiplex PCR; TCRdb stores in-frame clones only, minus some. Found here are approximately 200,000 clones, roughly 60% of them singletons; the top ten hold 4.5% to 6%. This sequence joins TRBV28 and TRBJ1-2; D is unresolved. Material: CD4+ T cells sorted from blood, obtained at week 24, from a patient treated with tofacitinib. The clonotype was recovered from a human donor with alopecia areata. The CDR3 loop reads CASSPLGVANYGYTF. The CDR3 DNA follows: TGTGCCAGCAGTCCCCTCGGGGTGGCCAACTATGGCTACACCTTC.